Listed here are 17 T cell receptor beta chains from one sample, sequenced in a study of T-cell reconstitution after alpha-beta-depleted transplantation in children. A TCRbeta library incorporating unique molecular identifiers was prepared. TCRdb re-analysed the PCR reads in MiXCR, keeping a single row per CDR3 protein. The repertoire holds about 440,000 distinct CDR3 sequences, with about 40% as singletons. Here the sequenced sample was PBMCs, taken before TCRalphabeta/CD19-depleted stem cell transplant. Receptors originate from a girl aged 2 to 9 with aplastic anemia, due to receive a stem cell transplant.

This clonotype has more than one count but fewer than ten. The V gene is TRBV12-3 or TRBV12-4, the J gene TRBJ2-3, with TRBD2 matching 15 bases. V lost 5 bases, J lost 6 bases, and 12 bases stayed unmatched. CDR3 length: 18 residues. CDR3 region: CASSLRGLAGGPSDTQYF. DNA of the CDR3: TGTGCCAGCAGTCTTCGAGGACTAGCGGGAGGGCCATCCGATACGCAGTATTTT.

The chain has TRBV5-1 and TRBJ2-7; D not certain. The germline gives CDR1 SGHRS, CDR2 YFSETQ. The V end lost 3 bases, the J end lost 4 bases, and 11 bases lay between the germline ends. The CDR3 has 13 residues. CDR3 loop: CASSYEGGYEQYF. The CDR3, as DNA: TGCGCCAGCAGCTATGAAGGTGGGTACGAGCAGTACTTC. Full variable domain (outside the CDR3, taken from reference TRBV5-1 and TRBJ2-7): KAGVTQTPRYLIKTRGQQVTLSCSPISGHRSVSWYQQTPGQGLQFLFEYFSETQRNKGNFPGRFSGRQFSNSRSEMNVSTLELGDSALYLCASSYEGGYEQYFGPGTRLTVT.

This rearrangement joins TRBV7-8 to TRBJ2-5; 10 nucleotides line up with TRBD1. V shed 4 bases, J shed 2 bases, and the junction held 4 bases outside the gene matches. Germline-derived CDR1 and CDR2 are SGHVS and FQNEAQ. CDR3 length: 15 residues. The CDR3 coding sequence is TGTGCCAGCAGCTCAATGGGACAGGGGCAAGAGACCCAGTACTTC. Protein sequence: CASSSMGQGQETQYF.

The chain employs TRBV7-2 and TRBJ2-7, with TRBD2 matching 12 bases. The V gene end was trimmed by 5 bases and the J gene end by 5 bases; junction bases not matched to a gene: 19. The CDR3 spans 19 residues. CDR1 is SGHTA, CDR2 FQGNSA, per germline. The CDR3: CASSHRGADSSGRGHEQYF. DNA for the CDR3: TGTGCCAGCAGCCATCGGGGCGCGGATTCTAGCGGGAGGGGCCACGAGCAGTACTTC.

The V gene is TRBV27, the J gene TRBJ2-1; D not resolved. The V gene's germline CDR1 is MNHEY and CDR2 SMNVEV (reference sequence). The CDR3 contains 13 residues. V was trimmed by 3 bases and J by 4 bases, leaving 7 bases between them. CDR3 protein: CASSFTVYNEQFF. The CDR3 region has the DNA TGTGCCAGCAGTTTTACGGTATACAATGAGCAGTTCTTC.

This rearrangement joins TRBV20-1 to TRBJ2-3; tentatively, D is TRBD1 or TRBD2 (5 bases each). Deletions cut 3 bases from V and 6 bases from J, with 19 bases between. CDR1 DFQATT and CDR2 SNEGSKA come from the germline V gene (reference sequence). The CDR3 has 15 residues. The CDR3 is CSARRVGTIADTQYF. In nucleotides, the CDR3 is TGCAGTGCTAGGAGGGTGGGGACCATCGCCGATACGCAGTATTTT.

This clonotype was found many times. The rearrangement joins TRBV9 to TRBJ2-2; possibly TRBD1 for D (5 bases). The CDR3 runs 14 residues. With 0 bases removed from V and 4 bases from J, the gap between germline ends came to 7 bases. CDR1 SGDLS and CDR2 YYNGEE come from the germline V gene. The CDR3 loop reads CASSVGGGTGELFF. CDR3 nucleotides: TGTGCCAGCAGCGTAGGGGGCGGCACCGGGGAGCTGTTTTTT.

This clonotype was counted ten times or more. The rearrangement links TRBV29-1 to TRBJ2-7; D might be TRBD1 (6 bases). This CDR3 has 13 residues. V was trimmed by 4 bases and J by 5 bases, leaving 15 bases between them. The germline V gene has CDR1 SQVTM and CDR2 ANQGSEA. CDR3 bases: TGCAGCGTTGGGACAGCCCGGAGAGACGAGCAGTACTTC. It encodes CSVGTARRDEQYF.

This clonotype has just a few counts. The rearrangement links TRBV29-1 to TRBJ1-4; weak D call: TRBD1 (6 bases). The CDR3 runs to 13 residues. CDR1 and CDR2 from the germline V gene are SQVTM and ANQGSEA. Between the trimmed V and J ends, which lost 5 bases and 0 bases, there was a span of 7 bases. The chain's CDR3 is CSVTGTTNEKLFF. The CDR3 nucleotides read TGCAGCGTTACAGGGACAACTAATGAAAAACTGTTTTTT.

The gene calls are TRBV5-1 and TRBJ2-5; 7 bases align to TRBD1. Trimming took 4 bases from V and 2 from J; bases not matched to a gene: 14. The V gene's germline CDR1 is SGHRS and CDR2 YFSETQ. The CDR3 is 17 amino acids. DNA for the CDR3: TGCGCCAGCAGCCAGTACAGGGGCCGGACGATGCAAGAGACCCAGTACTTC. Protein sequence: CASSQYRGRTMQETQYF. The full variable domain, in which reference TRBV5-1 and TRBJ2-5 provide the parts outside the CDR3, is KAGVTQTPRYLIKTRGQQVTLSCSPISGHRSVSWYQQTPGQGLQFLFEYFSETQRNKGNFPGRFSGRQFSNSRSEMNVSTLELGDSALYLCASSQYRGRTMQETQYFGPGTRLLVL.

This clonotype was detected a few times. This chain connects TRBV6-5 to TRBJ2-4, with unresolved D. Germline V gene lookup returns CDR1 MNHEY and CDR2 SVGAGI. V was cut by 5 bases and J by 7 bases, with 9 bases left in between. This CDR3 spans 12 amino acids. CDR3 nucleotide sequence: TGTGCCAGCAGTGCCCCCGGGAACATTCAGTACTTC. Translation gives CASSAPGNIQYF.

The chain links TRBV9 to TRBJ1-1, with D possibly being TRBD1 (5 bases). CDR1 is SGDLS and CDR2 is YYNGEE in the germline V gene. The CDR3 totals 14 residues. V was shortened by 0 bases and J by 8 bases, with 14 bases between the two germline ends. CDR3 nucleotide sequence: TGTGCCAGCAGCGTAGAAGGGACGGGAACCGAAGCTTTCTTT. Amino acids: CASSVEGTGTEAFF.

This clonotype has a count of ten or more. The V gene is TRBV12-3 or TRBV12-4, the J gene TRBJ2-1, with D perhaps being TRBD1 or TRBD2 (6 bases each). The ends were cut back, 5 bases at V and 2 bases at J, with 19 bases in the middle. CDR3 size: 17 residues. CDR3 sequence reads: CASSPLKGGGPYNEQFF. CDR3 nucleotides: TGTGCCAGCAGTCCCCTGAAGGGGGGAGGCCCCTACAATGAGCAGTTCTTC.

The chain recombines TRBV4-1 with TRBJ2-7; no clear D gene. The CDR3 runs 13 residues. Germline V gene lookup returns CDR1 MGHRA and CDR2 YSYEKL. Trimming removed 1 base at V and 3 bases at J, with 7 bases between. CDR3 loop: CASSQGSGYEQYF. CDR3 nucleotides: TGCGCCAGCAGCCAAGGTAGTGGCTACGAGCAGTACTTC.

Only a few counts were recorded for this clonotype. The chain joins TRBV3-1 to TRBJ2-1; TRBD2 aligns across 7 bases. The junction had 10 bases not matched to a gene; V was cut back by 4 bases and J by 7 bases. Germline V gene data show CDR1 as LGHDT and CDR2 as YNNKEL (reference sequence). CDR3 length: 15 amino acids. The CDR3 nucleotides are TGTGCCAGCAGCCCGTCTAGCGGCGCGTGGAATGAGCAGTTCTTC. It codes for CASSPSSGAWNEQFF.

The chain joins TRBV3-1 to TRBJ2-1; D is uncertain. Per germline, CDR1 LGHDT and CDR2 YNNKEL (reference sequence). Trimming took off 6 bases at V and 1 base at J, with 10 bases between the two ends. The CDR3 covers 14 residues. The CDR3 DNA follows: TGTGCCAGCAGGGGTGAAGGGTCCTACAATGAGCAGTTCTTC. Protein product: CASRGEGSYNEQFF.

The chain uses TRBV11-1 and TRBJ2-1, with D maybe TRBD2 (5 bases). Trimming took off 0 bases at V and 8 bases at J, with 23 bases between the two ends. Germline V lookup: CDR1 SGHAT, CDR2 FQDESV (reference sequence). This CDR3 has 18 residues. CDR3 in DNA: TGTGCCAGCAGCTTAGCCTATGGGAGTTTGAATACCCCCTATGAGCAGTTCTTC. It yields the protein CASSLAYGSLNTPYEQFF.